This record looks at one T cell receptor (beta chain) sequence and its context. Its target is unknown. The sample originates from a study of T cell repertoires in cytomegalovirus infection. Regarding the study as a whole: There were carriers of CMV plus the relevant HLA, and cumulative public TCR beta family frequency identified them.

CDR1 and CDR2 from the germline V gene are SGHTA and FQGNSA. The V gene lost 1 base and the J gene lost 2 bases, with 14 bases spanning the gap. This CDR3 has 16 residues. TCRdb itself ran the reads through MiXCR, one entry per CDR3 protein. Found here are about 130,000 distinct CDR3 sequences, around 25% of them singletons; the top ten hold 30% to 40%. The sequenced sample consisted of PBMCs, sequenced either directly or after in vitro stimulation (not recorded which). V is TRBV7-2 and J is TRBJ1-2; D uncertain. This receptor was obtained from a human donor in good health (CMV status not recorded). Some clones in this sample may be carry-over from other donors' samples. The CDR3 loop reads CASSLVGGTFNYGYTF. DNA of the CDR3: TGTGCCAGCAGCTTAGTGGGTGGCACCTTCAACTATGGCTACACCTTC. Complete variable domain (other parts from reference TRBV7-2 and TRBJ1-2): GAGVSQSPSNKVTEKGKDVELRCDPISGHTALYWYRQSLGQGLEFLIYFQGNSAPDKSGLPSDRFSAERTGGSVSTLTIQRTQQEDSAVYLCASSLVGGTFNYGYTFGSGTRLTVV.